The 21 T cell receptor beta chains below all came from one sample that was sequenced in a study of T cells after yellow fever vaccination. TCRdb ran MiXCR on the 5' RACE reads and lists one entry per CDR3 protein. The sample records hundreds of thousands of distinct CDR3 sequences, under 7.5% being singletons. The sample was PBMCs, taken 5 days after the yellow fever booster vaccination. All receptors derive from a man aged 25 to 40 who received the YFV17D yellow fever vaccine.

This chain joins TRBV9 and TRBJ1-2; possible D gene TRBD1, 5 bases. The germline V gene has CDR1 SGDLS and CDR2 YYNGEE. This CDR3 is built from 19 residues. V lost 2 bases and J 6 bases, leaving 29 bases between the germline ends. The CDR3 DNA follows: TGTGCCAGCAGCGTCGAACTATTCCCGTCCTATGGGGACTGGGATGGCTACACCTTC. Protein sequence: CASSVELFPSYGDWDGYTF.

This chain links TRBV20-1 with TRBJ2-5; D may be TRBD1 (6 bases). CDR1 is DFQATT, CDR2 SNEGSKA, per germline (reference sequence). This CDR3 region has 16 residues. CDR3 protein: CCARGPARQAQETQYF. The CDR3 DNA follows: TGCTGCGCTAGAGGCCCGGCAAGACAGGCCCAAGAGACCCAGTACTTC.

This clonotype was seen ten or more times. V gene TRBV7-2 combines with J gene TRBJ2-3; D is unclear. The CDR3 is made up of 14 amino acids. From germline, CDR1 is SGHTA and CDR2 FQGNSA. V lost 3 bases to trimming and J lost 1 base, with 8 bases between them. The chain's CDR3 is CASSFYSRTDTQYF. DNA for the CDR3: TGTGCCAGCAGCTTCTACTCCCGCACAGATACGCAGTATTTT.

This clonotype was observed a single time. A read error is likely, as this CDR3 ends without the conserved phenylalanine or tryptophan. The chain carries TRBV5-1 and TRBJ1-2; 9 bases map to TRBD1. J lost 6 bases, V lost 0 bases, and 12 bases had no gene match. Germline CDR1 and CDR2: SGHRS and YFSETQ. This CDR3 region has 17 residues. CDR3: CASSLAPPGQGFHGYTY. Written as DNA, the CDR3 is TGCGCCAGCAGCTTGGCGCCACCGGGACAGGGATTTCATGGCTACACCTAC.

The rearrangement joins TRBV15 to TRBJ2-7; D gene ambiguous. Trimming shortened V by 5 bases and J by 3 bases, and 11 bases separated the two germline ends. Germline-derived CDR1 and CDR2 are LNHNV and YYDKDF (reference sequence). The CDR3 is 13 amino acids. Here the CDR3 reads CATSETGLYEQYF. CDR3 nucleotide sequence: TGTGCCACCAGCGAAACCGGCCTCTACGAGCAGTACTTC.

This clonotype was counted at least ten times. The chain has TRBV30 and TRBJ1-6; D might be TRBD1 (5 bases). The V gene's germline CDR1 is GTSNPN and CDR2 SVGIG (reference sequence). This CDR3 contains 15 residues. V dropped 4 bases and J dropped 7 bases, with 17 bases sitting between them. CDR3 loop: CAWTLPEGMNSPLHF. Here the CDR3 DNA reads TGTGCCTGGACACTCCCGGAGGGGATGAATTCACCCCTCCACTTT.

This clonotype was recorded at least ten times. The rearrangement links TRBV7-9 to TRBJ2-3; 14 nucleotides agree with TRBD2. Germline CDR1 SEHNR, CDR2 FQNEAQ (reference sequence). V lost 2 bases, J lost 4 bases, and 5 bases stayed unmatched. This CDR3 has 17 amino acids. CDR3 sequence (DNA): TGTGCCAGCAGCTTAAAAGGGACTAGCGGGAGAGCAGATACGCAGTATTTT. The encoded protein is CASSLKGTSGRADTQYF.

This clonotype has ten or more counts. The V and J genes are TRBV3-1 and TRBJ2-1; 8 nucleotides align to TRBD2. This CDR3 is built from 17 residues. Trimming took 4 bases from V and 4 from J; bases not matched to a gene: 12. Germline CDR1 reads LGHDT; CDR2 reads YNNKEL (reference sequence). The CDR3 DNA reads as TGTGCCAGCAGCCTTACTCCCCTAGCGGGCCAATACAATGAGCAGTTCTTC. Translated, it gives CASSLTPLAGQYNEQFF.

This clonotype was seen ten or more times. V and J are TRBV12-3 or TRBV12-4 and TRBJ2-7, with D unresolved. This CDR3 comprises 11 residues. V was cut by 6 bases and J by 0 bases, with 3 bases left in between. The CDR3 sequence: CASRSSYEQYF. DNA for the CDR3: TGTGCCAGCAGGAGCTCCTACGAGCAGTACTTC.

The rearrangement links TRBV12-3 or TRBV12-4 to TRBJ1-3; D is unresolved. Trimming stripped 3 bases from V and 0 bases from J, with 9 bases between. The CDR3 runs 15 residues. CDR3 DNA sequence: TGTGCCAGCAGTTTCGCCCGGAGCTCTGGAAACACCATATATTTT. Residues: CASSFARSSGNTIYF.

The rearrangement joins TRBV7-2 to TRBJ2-2, with 7 bases identical to TRBD1. The CDR3 loop spans 14 amino acids. Germline lookup yields CDR1 SGHTA and CDR2 FQGNSA. V lost 4 bases to trimming and J lost 5 bases; unmatched junction nucleotides: 4. The CDR3 loop is CASSYTGVTGELFF. Written as DNA, the CDR3 is TGTGCCAGCAGCTACACAGGGGTTACCGGGGAGCTGTTTTTT.

In this sample, this clonotype turned up many times. CDR3 loop: CSVGGTDLNQPQHF. CDR3 nucleotides: TGCAGCGTTGGCGGGACAGACCTCAATCAGCCCCAGCATTTT. This chain links TRBV29-1 with TRBJ1-5, with 7 bases lining up with TRBD1. The CDR3 has 14 amino acids. In germline, CDR1 is SQVTM, CDR2 ANQGSEA. V lost 4 bases to trimming and J lost 3 bases; unmatched junction nucleotides: 6. Supplemented by reference TRBV29-1 and TRBJ1-5, the full variable domain reads SAVISQKPSRDICQRGTSLTIQCQVDSQVTMMFWYRQQPGQSLTLIATANQGSEATYESGFVIDKFPISRPNLTFSTLTVSNMSPEDSSIYLCSVGGTDLNQPQHFGDGTRLSIL.

In this sample, this clonotype turned up a few times. This rearrangement joins TRBV7-2 to TRBJ2-1; D perhaps matches TRBD2 (6 bases). The CDR3 sequence is 16 residues long. Trimming removed 3 bases at V and 2 bases at J, with 14 bases between. CDR1 and CDR2 from the germline V gene are SGHTA and FQGNSA. The CDR3 nucleotides read TGTGCCAGCAGCTTCTTTACGGGAGCCGCCTACAATGAGCAGTTCTTC. As protein: CASSFFTGAAYNEQFF.

This clonotype was picked up many times. The chain couples TRBV19 to TRBJ2-2; TRBD2 agrees at 9 bases. V lost 9 bases to trimming and J lost 0 bases; unmatched junction nucleotides: 5. The CDR3 consists of 15 residues. Germline assignment: CDR1 LNHDA and CDR2 SQIVND (reference sequence). CDR3 region: CASSIAGANTGELFF. Written as DNA, the CDR3 is TGTGCCAGCTCTATAGCGGGAGCGAACACCGGGGAGCTGTTTTTT.

V is TRBV7-2 and J is TRBJ1-1; D ambiguous. Trimming shortened V by 0 bases and J by 7 bases, and 6 bases separated the two germline ends. The germline CDR1 and CDR2 sequences are SGHTA and FQGNSA. There are 12 residues in the CDR3. For the CDR3, the DNA is TGTGCCAGCAGCTTAGCTCGTAATGAAGCTTTCTTT. This sequence encodes CASSLARNEAFF.

In this sample, this clonotype turned up many times. This chain links TRBV7-2 with TRBJ2-7; 10 bases match TRBD2. After removal of 5 bases from V and 0 bases from J, the junction contained 7 bases not matched to a gene. The CDR3 consists of 16 residues. The germline CDR1 and CDR2 sequences are SGHTA and FQGNSA. In nucleotides, the CDR3 is TGTGCCAGCAGCCCTGGTGGACTAGCGGCCTCCTACGAGCAGTACTTC. This codes for CASSPGGLAASYEQYF.

The chain recombines TRBV25-1 with TRBJ1-6; 8 nucleotides line up with TRBD1. This CDR3 is built from 14 residues. V shed 8 bases, J shed 7 bases, and the junction held 7 bases outside the gene matches. Germline V gene lookup returns CDR1 MGHDK and CDR2 SYGVNS. Written as DNA, the CDR3 is TGTGCCAGCGGAGGACAGGGTCGGAATTCACCCCTCCACTTT. It is translated as CASGGQGRNSPLHF.

This clonotype was seen more than once but under ten times. J is TRBJ1-2 and V is TRBV29-1, with D possibly TRBD1 on 5 matching bases. The ends were cut back, 2 bases at V and 4 bases at J, with 11 bases in the middle. Germline CDR1 reads SQVTM; CDR2 reads ANQGSEA. The CDR3 totals 13 residues. The CDR3 nucleotides read TGCAGCGTTGAAACAGGCCCATCCTATGGCTACACCTTC. Amino acid sequence: CSVETGPSYGYTF.

This clonotype came up many times. The chain recombines TRBV7-9 with TRBJ2-1; D could derive from TRBD1 or TRBD2 (6 bases each). V lost 3 bases and J 6 bases, leaving 12 bases between the germline ends. There are 14 residues in the CDR3. Germline V gene data show CDR1 as SEHNR and CDR2 as FQNEAQ (reference sequence). The CDR3 DNA reads TGTGCCAGCAGCTTGGTCGGGGGCGGCAATGAGCAGTTCTTC. Its translation is CASSLVGGGNEQFF.

This clonotype was seen many times. The rearrangement links TRBV5-1 to TRBJ2-5; TRBD1 matches 7 bases. The CDR3 totals 15 residues. V shed 4 bases and J 2 bases; nucleotides not matched to a gene: 8. Germline CDR1 reads SGHRS; CDR2 reads YFSETQ. CDR3 sequence: CASSPTGTVQETQYF. CDR3 DNA: TGCGCCAGCAGCCCGACCGGGACAGTACAAGAGACCCAGTACTTC. The full variable domain, its missing parts supplied by reference TRBV5-1 and TRBJ2-5, is KAGVTQTPRYLIKTRGQQVTLSCSPISGHRSVSWYQQTPGQGLQFLFEYFSETQRNKGNFPGRFSGRQFSNSRSEMNVSTLELGDSALYLCASSPTGTVQETQYFGPGTRLLVL.

This clonotype was picked up a small number of times. The chain couples TRBV7-2 to TRBJ2-7; possibly TRBD2 for D (6 bases). CDR3 length equals 17 residues. The germline CDR1 and CDR2 sequences are SGHTA and FQGNSA. V was clipped by 1 base and J by 2 bases, with 18 bases between them. The CDR3: CASSLGFGGKSTYEQYF. CDR3 nucleotides: TGTGCCAGCAGCTTAGGGTTCGGCGGGAAATCAACCTACGAGCAGTACTTC.